This T cell receptor beta chain is drawn from a study of shared clonotypes between healthy human individuals. At the level of the study: Researchers assigned three CD4 naive, three CD4 memory, two CD8 naive and one CD8 memory plate to each donor.

Over several immunoSEQ plates, each subset's genomic DNA was distributed in even portions. In the authors' methods: ImmunoSEQ only sent back junction sequences with no quality scores, so filtering was done differently. Sequencing used immunoSEQ multiplex PCR; TCRdb keeps in-frame clones, though not all of them. That table supplies the V and J calls and clone size; D and trimming were determined from the DNA. Here the sample spans about 1.1 million clones, roughly 80% being singletons. Into CD45RA+ naive and CD45RA-negative memory subsets, the CD4+ cells were split. Trimming removed 6 bases from V and 2 bases from J, with 14 bases in between. In germline, CDR1 is MNHEY, CDR2 SVGAGI. This CDR3 is 14 amino acids long.

The receptor's source is a man between 18 and 29 years old in good health. Some clones in this sample may be carry-over from other donors' samples. The J gene is TRBJ2-7, the V gene TRBV6-5; D possibly corresponds to TRBD1 (6 bases). Sequenced material: memory CD4+ T cells from PBMCs. Stated subset: CD45RA-negative fraction. The CDR3 protein is CASRYNRATYEQYF. CDR3 DNA sequence: TGTGCCAGCAGATATAACAGGGCTACCTACGAGCAGTACTTC.